The clone carrying this T cell receptor beta chain was observed once. This sample stems from a study of blood T cell repertoires in COVID-19. The wider study: Sites across the United States, Italy and Spain contributed samples from acute and convalescent COVID-19. In each case, the material was cDNA or gDNA derived from T cells, B-cell-depleted T cells, or PBMCs.

There are 14 residues in the CDR3. The table came from immunoSEQ multiplex PCR; TCRdb's copy has only in-frame clones and leaves some out. This table has about 110,000 clones, 86% appearing once. The sequence came from a man aged 35-49 years with acute or convalescent COVID-19. Sample: peripheral blood. The chain has TRBV21-1 and TRBJ1-3; TRBD1, the D gene given by the table, was not confirmed from the DNA. TRBV21-1 is designated a pseudogene. DNA for the CDR3: TGTGCCAGCAGCAAACTGCGAAAGGGGAACACCATATATTTT. Translated: CASSKLRKGNTIYF.